One sample yielded the 22 T cell receptor beta chains listed below, sequenced in a study of CD8+ T cells in alopecia areata. Following extraction, RNA underwent reverse transcription to cDNA, which served as the sequencing template. The repertoire was sequenced with immunoSEQ multiplex PCR; TCRdb's copy has only in-frame clones and lacks some. Seen here are roughly 130,000 clones, around 60% observed once, and the top ten hold 4.5%. This specimen was CD4+ T cells sorted from blood, taken at week 0. These receptors all stem from a human donor with alopecia areata.

The chain carries TRBV28 and TRBJ1-2; 8 bases match TRBD1. From germline, CDR1 is MDHEN and CDR2 SYDVKM. The ends lost 3 bases at V and 2 bases at J; junction bases unmatched: 11. The CDR3 length is 17 residues. Here the CDR3 DNA reads TGTGCCAGCAGTTTCGGGACAGGTAGCCCTCGGAACTATGGCTACACCTTC. Translated: CASSFGTGSPRNYGYTF.

A note on this clone: Within the sample, other DNA sequences also encode this same CDR3. The V call is TRBV9, the J call TRBJ2-3; the D call may be TRBD1 or TRBD2 (6 bases each). The V end was cut by 2 bases, the J end by 4 bases, with 8 bases between. CDR1 SGDLS and CDR2 YYNGEE come from the germline V gene. CDR3 size: 13 residues. The CDR3 loop is CASSVGGPDTQYF. The CDR3 region has the DNA TGTGCCAGCAGCGTTGGGGGGCCAGATACGCAGTATTTT.

The rearrangement uses TRBV5-6 and TRBJ2-1; 13 bases fit TRBD2. The CDR3 has 17 amino acids. The germline V gene has CDR1 SGHDT and CDR2 YYEEEE. With 0 bases clipped from V and 8 bases from J, the junction kept 8 bases outside the gene matches. The CDR3 protein is CASSLVGTSGMRDEQFF. CDR3 bases: TGTGCCAGCAGCTTGGTGGGGACTAGCGGGATGCGCGATGAGCAGTTCTTC.

The rearrangement joins TRBV27 to TRBJ1-3; the D is unclear. Germline loops: CDR1 MNHEY, CDR2 SMNVEV (reference sequence). The CDR3 spans 15 residues. Trimming removed 5 bases from V and 2 bases from J, with 13 bases in between. The CDR3 coding sequence is TGTGCCAGCAGTCGAATCTTTGGGGCTGGAAACACCATATATTTT. It yields the protein CASSRIFGAGNTIYF.

The V gene is TRBV6-5, the J gene TRBJ1-1; the D is unclear. Trimming removed 0 bases from V and 5 bases from J, with 7 bases in between. Germline CDR1 and CDR2: MNHEY and SVGAGI. The CDR3 has 13 amino acids. CDR3 in amino acids: CASSYSRKTEAFF. CDR3 DNA: TGTGCCAGCAGTTACTCTCGGAAGACTGAAGCTTTCTTT.

The chain combines TRBV19 with TRBJ2-3; D possibly uses TRBD1 or TRBD2 (6 bases each). This CDR3 spans 14 amino acids. Germline V gene lookup returns CDR1 LNHDA and CDR2 SQIVND (reference sequence). V lost 5 bases, J lost 2 bases, and 11 bases lay in between. CDR3 bases: TGTGCCAGTAGTCCGGGGGCGTTCACAGATACGCAGTATTTT. Amino acids: CASSPGAFTDTQYF.

This clone was picked up a small number of times. The gene calls are TRBV7-2 and TRBJ2-3; D uncertain. The CDR3 has 15 amino acids. The germline V gene has CDR1 SGHTA and CDR2 FQGNSA. V lost 2 bases and J lost 2, with 11 bases in between. The CDR3 nucleotides read TGTGCCAGCAGCTTATCGATGACGGACACAGATACGCAGTATTTT. Its translation is CASSLSMTDTDTQYF.

This CDR3 is CASSQARQNTYEQYF. The CDR3 DNA is TGTGCCAGCAGCCAAGCCAGACAGAACACCTACGAGCAGTACTTC. The genes are TRBV4-2 and TRBJ2-7; possibly TRBD1 for D (5 bases). The CDR3 has 15 amino acids. The V gene lost 1 base and the J gene lost 2 bases, with 12 bases spanning the gap. Germline V lookup: CDR1 LGHNA, CDR2 YNFKEQ.

The rearrangement links TRBV6-1 to TRBJ1-5, with unresolved D. The CDR3 is made up of 13 amino acids. Germline CDR1 is MNHNS and CDR2 is SASEGT. V was clipped by 4 bases and J by 6 bases, with 10 bases between them. CDR3 loop: CASSVRVGQPQHF. CDR3 sequence (DNA): TGTGCCAGCAGTGTAAGGGTGGGTCAGCCCCAGCATTTT.

A single count supports this clone. V gene TRBV7-9 combines with J gene TRBJ2-4; the D is unclear. The CDR3 loop spans 13 amino acids. Germline CDR1 SEHNR, CDR2 FQNEAQ (reference sequence). The V gene lost 1 base and the J gene lost 0 bases, with 1 base spanning the gap. The CDR3 loop is CASSLVAKNIQYF. Here the CDR3 DNA reads TGTGCCAGCAGCTTAGTAGCCAAAAACATTCAGTACTTC. The full variable domain, completed using reference TRBV7-9 and TRBJ2-4, is DTGVSQNPRHKITKRGQNVTFRCDPISEHNRLYWYRQTLGQGPEFLTYFQNEAQLEKSRLLSDRFSAERPKGSFSTLEIQRTEQGDSAMYLCASSLVAKNIQYFGAGTRLSVL.

This clone was seen only once. One end of the junction does not line up with germline, which may come from a read error. Other DNA sequences in the same sample also yield this CDR3. The gene calls are TRBV7-8 and TRBJ2-5; D unclear. Germline V gene lookup returns CDR1 SGHVS and CDR2 FQNEAQ. The CDR3 runs 14 residues. CDR3 sequence (DNA): TGCGCCAGCAGCTTAGAAATAGCACAAGAGACCCAGTACTTC. This translates into CASSLEIAQETQYF. The full variable domain, its missing parts supplied by reference TRBV7-8 and TRBJ2-5, is GAGVSQSPRYKVAKRGQDVALRCDPISGHVSLFWYQQALGQGPEFLTYFQNEAQLDKSGLPSDRFFAERPEGSVSTLKIQRTQQEDSAVYLCASSLEIAQETQYFGPGTRLLVL.

This sequence joins TRBV14 and TRBJ2-5, with a possible D match to TRBD2 (5 bases). The CDR3 consists of 11 residues. V dropped 3 bases and J dropped 12 bases, with 11 bases sitting between them. Germline CDR1 SGHDN, CDR2 FVKESK. The CDR3 here is CASSHGLRKYF. The CDR3 coding sequence is TGTGCCAGCAGCCACGGACTTCGAAAGTACTTC.

The rearrangement joins TRBV30 to TRBJ2-1; 15 bases fit TRBD2. Per the germline V gene, CDR1 is GTSNPN and CDR2 is SVGIG (reference sequence). Trimming took 3 bases from V and 9 from J; bases not matched to a gene: 3. CDR3 size: 14 residues. CDR3 in amino acids: CAWSPGLAGGEQFF. The DNA for the CDR3 is TGTGCCTGGAGCCCGGGACTAGCGGGAGGTGAGCAGTTCTTC.

The chain links TRBV10-2 to TRBJ2-5; D is uncertain. This CDR3 has 11 residues. Per the germline V gene, CDR1 is WSHSY and CDR2 is SAAADI. V lost 4 bases to trimming and J lost 4 bases, with 4 bases between them. For the CDR3, the DNA is TGCGCCAGCAGTGGATCAGAGACCCAGTACTTC. It encodes CASSGSETQYF.

A few counts support this clone. This chain joins TRBV4-3 and TRBJ2-2; D unresolved. Trimming stripped 0 bases from V and 2 bases from J, with 10 bases between. CDR1 and CDR2 (germline): LGHNA, YSLEER. The CDR3 runs 16 residues. The CDR3 region has the DNA TGCGCCAGCAGCCAAGAAGGCAGCCGAAACACCGGGGAGCTGTTTTTT. It specifies CASSQEGSRNTGELFF.

The chain joins TRBV7-2 to TRBJ2-5, with D uncertain. The CDR3 covers 14 residues. Germline lookup yields CDR1 SGHTA and CDR2 FQGNSA. With 5 bases removed from V and 3 bases from J, the gap between germline ends came to 13 bases. The CDR3 spells CASSTHREEETQYF. The CDR3 DNA reads as TGTGCCAGCAGCACACACCGCGAAGAAGAGACCCAGTACTTC. The full variable domain, completed using reference TRBV7-2 and TRBJ2-5, is GAGVSQSPSNKVTEKGKDVELRCDPISGHTALYWYRQSLGQGLEFLIYFQGNSAPDKSGLPSDRFSAERTGGSVSTLTIQRTQQEDSAVYLCASSTHREEETQYFGPGTRLLVL.

The chain links TRBV5-1 to TRBJ2-5; TRBD2 agrees at 12 bases. CDR3 length: 17 residues. CDR1 and CDR2 from the germline V gene are SGHRS and YFSETQ. J gave up 6 bases and V 0 bases, and 9 bases lay outside the gene matches. The CDR3 region has the DNA TGCGCCAGCAGCTTGGACCAGGCTAGCGGGAGGGCGAAGACCCAGTACTTC. This sequence encodes CASSLDQASGRAKTQYF.

Only a few counts were recorded for this clone. The chain is built from TRBV27 and TRBJ2-3; a possible D gene is TRBD1 (5 bases). V was clipped by 3 bases and J by 3 bases, with 13 bases between them. The CDR3 runs 15 residues. Germline V gene lookup returns CDR1 MNHEY and CDR2 SMNVEV (reference sequence). CDR3 nucleotides: TGTGCCAGCAGTTTTAGGGGTTTGGCGACAGATACGCAGTATTTT. Amino acid sequence: CASSFRGLATDTQYF.

The J gene is TRBJ2-1, the V gene TRBV19; 8 positions match TRBD2. J lost 5 bases, V lost 3 bases, and 6 bases had no gene match. The CDR3 covers 15 residues. The germline V gene encodes CDR1 LNHDA and CDR2 SQIVND (reference sequence). In DNA form, the CDR3 reads TGTGCCAGTAGTATTGGTAGCGGGACCAACAATGAGCAGTTCTTC. Translated, it gives CASSIGSGTNNEQFF.

J is TRBJ2-3 and V is TRBV5-1; the D gene could be TRBD1 or TRBD2 (5 bases each). The CDR3 totals 16 residues. V shed 0 bases and J shed 2 bases, with 13 bases lying between them. Germline loops: CDR1 SGHRS, CDR2 YFSETQ. CDR3 in amino acids: CASSLAGRMTTDTQYF. The CDR3, as DNA: TGCGCCAGCAGCTTGGCGGGACGTATGACCACAGATACGCAGTATTTT.

The chain recombines TRBV5-1 with TRBJ2-3; the match to TRBD1 covers 11 bases. In germline, CDR1 is SGHRS, CDR2 YFSETQ. The CDR3 extends over 15 amino acids. The V gene end was trimmed by 2 bases and the J gene end by 5 bases; junction bases not matched to a gene: 4. The CDR3, as DNA: TGCGCCAGCAGCTTCGGACAGGGGGCAGGAGATACGCAGTATTTT. This translates into CASSFGQGAGDTQYF.

The V call is TRBV14, the J call TRBJ2-1, with unresolved D. The CDR3 is made up of 13 amino acids. CDR1 is SGHDN and CDR2 is FVKESK in the germline V gene. Trimming stripped 1 base from V and 8 bases from J, with 9 bases between. DNA for the CDR3: TGTGCCAGCAGCCAAGTGGTTCTTTATGAGCAGTTCTTC. This codes for CASSQVVLYEQFF.